One and the same sample provided the 10 T cell receptor beta chains below, sequenced in a study of blood T cells in healthy people across ages (dated by TCRdb to between 2015 and 2017). The receptor library was made with 5' RACE. Sequenced using an Illumina HiSeq 2500. A second PCR of about 6 to 12 cycles was run with a J-beta primer mix and a sample-barcoded 5' primer. The raw public reads went through TCRdb reprocessing: fastp at Q25, MiXCR clone calling, in-frame beta chains kept. Under each unique CDR3 protein, matching rows form one entry showing the most common genes and DNA. The sample data list about 1.8 million distinct CDR3 sequences, and roughly 49% of these were observed just once. Around 2.1% of the sample is held by the ten biggest clonotypes. Sequencing was done on a sample of blood. The source of these receptors is a woman between 35 and 50 years old in good health.

The V and J genes are TRBV10-3 and TRBJ2-3; D possibly uses TRBD1 or TRBD2 (6 bases each). Germline V CDR1 and CDR2: ENHRY, SYGVKD. V was shortened by 10 bases and J by 2 bases, with 16 bases between the two germline ends. This CDR3 is built from 14 residues. The CDR3 here is CATQRRGVTDTQYF. For the CDR3, the DNA is TGTGCCACCCAGAGGAGGGGGGTCACAGATACGCAGTATTTT.

This sequence joins TRBV29-1 and TRBJ1-1; the D gene is possibly TRBD1 (5 bases). Germline-derived CDR1 and CDR2 are SQVTM and ANQGSEA. The V gene lost 8 bases and the J gene lost 4 bases, with 11 bases spanning the gap. CDR3 length: 11 residues. In nucleotides, the CDR3 is TGCAGCAGTACGGGGGGCACTGAAGCTTTCTTT. Translation: CSSTGGTEAFF.

The CDR3 nucleotides read TGCAGTGCTAGTGGGCAGACAAAGACGATCAACACTGAAGCTTTCTTT. This codes for CSASGQTKTINTEAFF. The rearrangement links TRBV20-1 to TRBJ1-1; D remains unclear. The CDR3 spans 16 residues. Trimming took off 3 bases at V and 2 bases at J, with 19 bases between the two ends. In germline, CDR1 is DFQATT, CDR2 SNEGSKA (reference sequence).

This clonotype appeared a single time. This chain links TRBV6-1 with TRBJ2-7; D ambiguous. The CDR3 runs to 12 residues. The V gene's germline CDR1 is MNHNS and CDR2 SASEGT. Trimming removed 1 base at V and 5 bases at J, with 6 bases between. The CDR3 is CASSEEWDEQYF. The CDR3 DNA sequence: TGTGCCAGCAGTGAAGAGTGGGACGAGCAGTACTTC.

The chain couples TRBV4-3 to TRBJ2-3; TRBD2 matches 9 bases. The V and J ends lost 0 bases and 5 bases, in that order; junction bases with no gene match: 6. Germline CDR1 reads LGHNA; CDR2 reads YSLEER. This CDR3 contains 16 residues. DNA of the CDR3: TGCGCCAGCAGCCAAGATCGGGCGGGGGGGAAAGATACGCAGTATTTT. Encoded protein: CASSQDRAGGKDTQYF.

The chain carries TRBV3-1 and TRBJ2-1; D possibly matches TRBD1 or TRBD2 (5 bases each). This CDR3 is built from 15 residues. Between the trimmed V and J ends, which lost 4 bases and 3 bases, there was a span of 13 bases. Germline CDR1 reads LGHDT; CDR2 reads YNNKEL (reference sequence). The CDR3 DNA reads as TGTGCCAGCAGCCGAGTGGGGGAGCTCTACAATGAGCAGTTCTTC. It is translated as CASSRVGELYNEQFF.

The count of this clonotype is one. V usage is TRBV2 and J usage is TRBJ2-5, with TRBD2 matching over 7 bases. J was trimmed by 3 bases and V by 4 bases; bases with no gene match: 2. Per the germline V gene, CDR1 is SNHLY and CDR2 is FYNNEI. The CDR3 is 13 residues long. The CDR3 protein is CASSGGGKETQYF. CDR3 DNA: TGTGCCAGCAGTGGGGGAGGGAAAGAGACCCAGTACTTC.

This clonotype was counted only a few times. CDR3 sequence: CASSQERLGTGVAYEQYF. The CDR3, as DNA: TGCGCCAGCAGCCAAGAAAGGCTGGGGACAGGGGTTGCCTACGAGCAGTACTTC. This chain connects TRBV4-1 to TRBJ2-7; 10 bases agree with TRBD1. This CDR3 has 18 amino acids. The junction had 10 bases not matched to a gene; V was cut back by 0 bases and J by 2 bases. Per the germline V gene, CDR1 is MGHRA and CDR2 is YSYEKL.

This clonotype was observed a few times. The chain uses TRBV7-6 and TRBJ2-3, with D possibly being TRBD2 (5 bases). Germline-derived CDR1 and CDR2 are SGHVS and FNYEAQ. The germline V and J ends were trimmed by 2 bases and 0 bases, with 12 bases remaining between them. The CDR3 runs 16 residues. The CDR3 here is CASSLFGLTSTDTQYF. CDR3 DNA sequence: TGTGCCAGCAGCTTATTCGGACTTACTAGCACAGATACGCAGTATTTT.

This clonotype was picked up a small number of times. The chain is built from TRBV4-2 and TRBJ2-5; possibly TRBD1 for D (5 bases). The CDR3 runs to 15 residues. Trimming pared 4 bases from V and 2 bases from J, leaving 14 bases between. Germline V gene sequence: CDR1 LGHNA, CDR2 YNFKEQ. CDR3: CASSRRAVGQETQYF. The CDR3 DNA reads as TGTGCCAGCAGCCGCAGGGCGGTGGGTCAAGAGACCCAGTACTTC.